The clone carrying this TCR beta chain appeared a few times. The data belong to a study of T and B cells in COVID-19 patients. Turning to the study itself: Peripheral blood came from COVID-19 patients with active infection or after recovery. Critical illness requiring mechanical ventilation or extracorporeal membrane oxygenation affected three fifths of the roughly 20 active-infection patients.

BIOMED2 TRB-A/B primer pools were used in multiplex TRB PCR. TCRdb processed the multiplex PCR reads anew with MiXCR; each CDR3 protein has one entry. The sample carries around 10,000 distinct CDR3 sequences, about 36% recorded once. Blood genomic DNA input for TRB amplification was about 240-550 ng. The J segment lost 5 bases and the V segment lost 6 bases, leaving 7 bases of the junction unmatched. Germline loops: CDR1 MNHEY, CDR2 SVGAGI. This CDR3 contains 15 residues. The origin of this receptor is a human donor with active COVID-19. The sample was blood. J is TRBJ1-6 and V is TRBV6-5; 7 bases line up with TRBD1. CDR3 protein: CASRPPTGNNSPLHF. Written as DNA, the CDR3 is TGTGCCAGCAGACCCCCGACAGGGAATAATTCACCCCTCCACTTT.